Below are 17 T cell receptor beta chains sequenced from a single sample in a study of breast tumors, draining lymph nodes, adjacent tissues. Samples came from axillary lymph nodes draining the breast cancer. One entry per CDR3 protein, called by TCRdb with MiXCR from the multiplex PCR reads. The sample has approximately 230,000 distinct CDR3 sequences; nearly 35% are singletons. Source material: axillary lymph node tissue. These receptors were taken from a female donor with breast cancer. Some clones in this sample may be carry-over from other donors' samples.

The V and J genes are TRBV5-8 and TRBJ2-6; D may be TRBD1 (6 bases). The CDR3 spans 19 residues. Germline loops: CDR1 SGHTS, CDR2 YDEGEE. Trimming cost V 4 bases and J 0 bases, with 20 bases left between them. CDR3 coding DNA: TGTGCCAGCAGCGCTGGGACACCTAGATTAAGCTCTGGGGCCAACGTCCTGACTTTC. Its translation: CASSAGTPRLSSGANVLTF.

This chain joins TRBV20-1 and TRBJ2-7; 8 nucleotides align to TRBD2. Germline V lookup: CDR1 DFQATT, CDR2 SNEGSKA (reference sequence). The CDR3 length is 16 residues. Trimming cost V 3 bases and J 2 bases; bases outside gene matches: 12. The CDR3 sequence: CSASSPGGAPPYEQYF. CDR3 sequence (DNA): TGCAGTGCTAGTAGCCCCGGGGGGGCGCCCCCCTACGAGCAGTACTTC.

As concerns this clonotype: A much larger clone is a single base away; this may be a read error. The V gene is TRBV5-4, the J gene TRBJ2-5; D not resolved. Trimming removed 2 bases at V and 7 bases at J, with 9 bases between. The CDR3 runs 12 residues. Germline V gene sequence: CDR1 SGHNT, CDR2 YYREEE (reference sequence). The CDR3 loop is CASSFVRATQYF. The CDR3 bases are TGTGCCAGCAGCTTCGTTCGAGCGACCCAGTACTTC.

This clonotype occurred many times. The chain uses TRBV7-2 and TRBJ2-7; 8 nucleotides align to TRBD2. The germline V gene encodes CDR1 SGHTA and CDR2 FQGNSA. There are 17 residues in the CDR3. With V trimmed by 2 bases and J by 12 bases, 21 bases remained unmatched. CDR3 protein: CASSLPGVVTSVPSWYF. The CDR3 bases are TGTGCCAGCAGCTTACCAGGGGTGGTGACTAGCGTCCCTTCGTGGTACTTC. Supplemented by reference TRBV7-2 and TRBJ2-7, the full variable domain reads GAGVSQSPSNKVTEKGKDVELRCDPISGHTALYWYRQSLGQGLEFLIYFQGNSAPDKSGLPSDRFSAERTGGSVSTLTIQRTQQEDSAVYLCASSLPGVVTSVPSWYFGPGTRLTVT.

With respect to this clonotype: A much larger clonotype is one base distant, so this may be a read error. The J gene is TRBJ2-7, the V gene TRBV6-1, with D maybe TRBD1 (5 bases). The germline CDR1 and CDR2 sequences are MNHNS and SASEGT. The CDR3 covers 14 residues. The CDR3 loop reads CAGSEDNRRYEQYF. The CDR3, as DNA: TGTGCCGGCAGTGAAGATAACAGGCGGTACGAGCAGTACTTC.

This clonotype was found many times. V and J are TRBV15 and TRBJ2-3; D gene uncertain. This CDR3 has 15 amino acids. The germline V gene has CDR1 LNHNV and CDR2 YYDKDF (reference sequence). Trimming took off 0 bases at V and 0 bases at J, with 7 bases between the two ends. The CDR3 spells CATSRDWDSTDTQYF. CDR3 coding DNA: TGTGCCACCAGCAGAGATTGGGATAGCACAGATACGCAGTATTTT.

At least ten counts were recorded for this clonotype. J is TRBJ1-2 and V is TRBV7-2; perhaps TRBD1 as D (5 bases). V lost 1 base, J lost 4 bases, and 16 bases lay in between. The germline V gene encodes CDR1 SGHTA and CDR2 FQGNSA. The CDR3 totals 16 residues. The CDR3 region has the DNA TGTGCCAGCAGCTTAGAGGCGGGGGGTTCAACCTATGGCTACACCTTC. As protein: CASSLEAGGSTYGYTF.

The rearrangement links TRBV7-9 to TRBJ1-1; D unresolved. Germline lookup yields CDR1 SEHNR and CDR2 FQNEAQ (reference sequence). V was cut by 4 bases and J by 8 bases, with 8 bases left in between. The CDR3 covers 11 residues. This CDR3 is CASSSEAEAFF. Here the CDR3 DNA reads TGTGCCAGCAGCTCGGAAGCAGAAGCTTTCTTT.

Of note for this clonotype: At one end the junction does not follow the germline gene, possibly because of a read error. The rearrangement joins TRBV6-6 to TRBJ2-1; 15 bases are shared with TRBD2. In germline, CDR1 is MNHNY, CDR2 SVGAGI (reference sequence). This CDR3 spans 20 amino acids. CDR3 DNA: TGTGCCAGCAGTCACTCTGGTCGGACTAGCGGGAGGGATTCCTACAATGAGCAGTTCTTC. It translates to CASSHSGRTSGRDSYNEQFF.

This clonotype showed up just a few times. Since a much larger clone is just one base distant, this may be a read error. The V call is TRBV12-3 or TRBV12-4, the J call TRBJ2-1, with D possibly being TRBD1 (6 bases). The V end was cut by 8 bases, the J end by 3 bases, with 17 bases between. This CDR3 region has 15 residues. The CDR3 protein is CASCNMDRVYNEQFF. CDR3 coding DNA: TGTGCCAGCTGCAACATGGACAGAGTCTACAATGAGCAGTTCTTC.

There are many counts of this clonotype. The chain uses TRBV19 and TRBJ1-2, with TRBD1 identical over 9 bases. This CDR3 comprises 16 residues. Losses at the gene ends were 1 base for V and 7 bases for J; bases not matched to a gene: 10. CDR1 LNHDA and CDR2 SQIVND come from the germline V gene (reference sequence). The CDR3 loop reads CASSIVSGTGIGGYTF. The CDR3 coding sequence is TGTGCCAGTAGTATAGTATCCGGGACAGGGATAGGTGGCTACACCTTC.

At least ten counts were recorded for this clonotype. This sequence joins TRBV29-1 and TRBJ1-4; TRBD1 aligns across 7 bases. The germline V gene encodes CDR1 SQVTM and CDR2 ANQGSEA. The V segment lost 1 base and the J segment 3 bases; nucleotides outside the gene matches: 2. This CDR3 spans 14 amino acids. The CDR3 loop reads CSVEGTGSNEKLFF. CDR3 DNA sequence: TGCAGCGTTGAAGGGACAGGCTCTAATGAAAAACTGTTTTTT.

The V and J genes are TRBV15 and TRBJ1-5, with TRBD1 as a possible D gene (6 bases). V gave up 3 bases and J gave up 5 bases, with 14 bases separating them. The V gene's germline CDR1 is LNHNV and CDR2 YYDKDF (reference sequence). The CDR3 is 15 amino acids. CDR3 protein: CATSSQEGGDQPQHF. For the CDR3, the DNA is TGTGCCACCAGCAGCCAAGAGGGGGGGGATCAGCCCCAGCATTTT.

CDR3 in amino acids: CASSQGLAGGMYQETQYF. DNA for the CDR3: TGTGCCAGCAGCCAAGGGCTAGCGGGGGGCATGTACCAAGAGACCCAGTACTTC. V and J are TRBV4-2 and TRBJ2-5; TRBD2 agrees at 11 bases. V dropped 1 base and J dropped 0; count of bases not matched to a gene: 7. Germline CDR1 is LGHNA and CDR2 is YNFKEQ. This CDR3 comprises 18 residues.

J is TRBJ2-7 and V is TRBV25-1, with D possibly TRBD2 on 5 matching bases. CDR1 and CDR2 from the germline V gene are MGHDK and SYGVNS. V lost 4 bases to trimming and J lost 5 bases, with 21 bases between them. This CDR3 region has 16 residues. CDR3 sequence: CASSATSLGLWNEQYF. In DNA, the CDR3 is TGTGCCAGCAGTGCTACGTCACTAGGCCTATGGAACGAGCAGTACTTC.

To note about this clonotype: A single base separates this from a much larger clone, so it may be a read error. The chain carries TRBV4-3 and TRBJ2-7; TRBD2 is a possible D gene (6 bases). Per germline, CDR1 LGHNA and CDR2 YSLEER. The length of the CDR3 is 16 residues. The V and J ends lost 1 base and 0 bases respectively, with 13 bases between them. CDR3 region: CASSQAFSRGSYEQYF. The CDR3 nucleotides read TGCGCCAGCAGCCAAGCGTTTTCGCGGGGCTCCTACGAGCAGTACTTC.

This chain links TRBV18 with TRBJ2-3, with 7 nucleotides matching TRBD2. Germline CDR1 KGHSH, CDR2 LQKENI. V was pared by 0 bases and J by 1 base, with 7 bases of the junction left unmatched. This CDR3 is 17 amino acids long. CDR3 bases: TGTGCCAGCTCACCACCGGGAGGGCTCGGCGGCACAGATACGCAGTATTTT. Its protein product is CASSPPGGLGGTDTQYF.